This TCR beta chain was captured in a study of CD8+ T cells in alopecia areata. Following RNA extraction, reverse transcription yielded cDNA that acted as the sequencing template. Generated by immunoSEQ multiplex PCR, the TCRdb table keeps only in-frame clones and is missing some. Among hundreds of thousands of clones, 50% to 60% were seen once, and the ten largest hold over 0.4%. The table lists this clone with a few counts. With V trimmed by 5 bases and J by 4 bases, 8 bases remained unmatched. This CDR3 has 17 amino acids. CDR1 is LNHDA and CDR2 is SQIVND in the germline V gene (reference sequence).

This specimen was CD4+ T cells sorted from blood, taken at week 0. The rearrangement links TRBV19 to TRBJ2-1; the match to TRBD2 covers 13 bases. This sequence originates from a human donor with alopecia areata. The CDR3 sequence is CASSVGLAGPAYNEQFF. In nucleotides, the CDR3 is TGTGCCAGTAGTGTGGGACTAGCGGGGCCGGCGTACAATGAGCAGTTCTTC.